This TCR beta chain was captured in a study of response to subunit inactivated influenza vaccine. Study conclusions and caveats: The authors put forward the suggestion that each seasonal influenza vaccination may bring in only a limited number of new T cells.

CDR1 is ENHRY and CDR2 is SYGVKD in the germline V gene. The CDR3 sequence is 14 residues long. V lost 7 bases and J lost 0; bases outside the gene matches: 3. Each CDR3 protein gets one entry after TCRdb re-called the RT-PCR reads with MiXCR. Altogether some 500,000 distinct CDR3 sequences are present, 13% being singletons, with the ten largest covering 10% to 15%. The table lists this clonotype with a few counts. What it binds is not known. The chain couples TRBV10-3 to TRBJ2-1; TRBD1 matches 7 bases. The specimen was PBMCs from blood, collected 40 to 50 days after vaccination. The sequence came from a man aged 45 to 65 who received an inactivated influenza vaccine. The CDR3 coding sequence is TGTGCCATCAAGGGACAGAACTCCTACAATGAGCAGTTCTTC. The encoded protein is CAIKGQNSYNEQFF.